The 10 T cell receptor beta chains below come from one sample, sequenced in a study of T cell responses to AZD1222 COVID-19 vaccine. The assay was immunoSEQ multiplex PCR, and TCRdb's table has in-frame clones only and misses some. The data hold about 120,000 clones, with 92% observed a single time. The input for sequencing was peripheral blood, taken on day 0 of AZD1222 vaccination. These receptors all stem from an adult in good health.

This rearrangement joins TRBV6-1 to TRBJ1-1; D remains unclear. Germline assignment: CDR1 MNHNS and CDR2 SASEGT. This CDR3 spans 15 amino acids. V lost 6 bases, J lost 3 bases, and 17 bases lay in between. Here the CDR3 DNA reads TGTGCCAGCAGCCTGACGCAAATGTCGGACACTGAAGCTTTCTTT. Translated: CASSLTQMSDTEAFF.

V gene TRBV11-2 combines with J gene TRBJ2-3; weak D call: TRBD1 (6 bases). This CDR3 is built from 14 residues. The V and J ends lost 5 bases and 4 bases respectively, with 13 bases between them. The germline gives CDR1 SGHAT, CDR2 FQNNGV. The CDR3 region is CASSPAGAADTQYF. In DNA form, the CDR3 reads TGTGCCAGCAGCCCCGCAGGGGCTGCAGATACGCAGTATTTT.

CDR3 in amino acids: CASSFPLGTSGPEQYF. CDR3 DNA sequence: TGTGCCAGCAGCTTCCCACTTGGGACTAGCGGTCCCGAGCAGTACTTC. The J gene is TRBJ2-7, the V gene TRBV7-2; 11 positions match TRBD2. The CDR3 length is 16 residues. J lost 6 bases, V lost 3 bases, and 10 bases had no gene match. Germline lookup yields CDR1 SGHTA and CDR2 FQGNSA.

The CDR3 loop reads CASSRQGALTDTQYF. Written as DNA, the CDR3 is TGCGCCAGCAGCAGACAGGGGGCTTTAACAGATACGCAGTATTTT. The chain employs TRBV5-1 and TRBJ2-3, with 10 bases lining up with TRBD1. Per germline, CDR1 SGHRS and CDR2 YFSETQ. Germline trimming cut 4 bases from V and 3 bases from J; bases unmatched to any gene: 5. The CDR3 consists of 15 residues.

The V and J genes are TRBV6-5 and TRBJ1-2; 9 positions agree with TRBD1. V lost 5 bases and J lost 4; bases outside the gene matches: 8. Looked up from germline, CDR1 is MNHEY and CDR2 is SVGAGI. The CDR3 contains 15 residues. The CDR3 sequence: CASSPTGGSIYGYTF. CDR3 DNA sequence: TGTGCCAGCAGTCCGACAGGGGGTAGTATCTATGGCTACACCTTC.

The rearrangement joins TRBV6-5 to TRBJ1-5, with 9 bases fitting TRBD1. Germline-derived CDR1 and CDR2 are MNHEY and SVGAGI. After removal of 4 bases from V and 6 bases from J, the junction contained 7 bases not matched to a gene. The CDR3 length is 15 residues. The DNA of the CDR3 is TGTGCCAGCAGTTTACGGACAGGGGTTGGTCAGCCCCAGCATTTT. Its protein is CASSLRTGVGQPQHF.

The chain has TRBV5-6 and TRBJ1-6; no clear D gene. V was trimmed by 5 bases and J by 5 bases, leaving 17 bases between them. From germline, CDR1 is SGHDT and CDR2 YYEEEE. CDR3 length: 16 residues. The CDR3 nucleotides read TGTGCCAGCAGATCCGGCCCCATTGCCAATAATTCACCCCTCCACTTT. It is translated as CASRSGPIANNSPLHF.

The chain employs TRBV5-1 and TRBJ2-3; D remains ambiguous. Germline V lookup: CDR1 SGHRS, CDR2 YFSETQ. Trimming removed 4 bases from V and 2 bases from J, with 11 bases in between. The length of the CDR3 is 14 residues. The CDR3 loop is CASSARPNTDTQYF. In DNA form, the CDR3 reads TGCGCCAGCAGCGCCCGGCCAAACACAGATACGCAGTATTTT.

The CDR3 here is CASSERGFGYTF. In DNA, the CDR3 is TGTGCCAGCAGCGAGCGAGGATTCGGCTACACCTTC. The V gene is TRBV11-3, the J gene TRBJ1-2; D remains unclear. Germline CDR1 reads SGHNT; CDR2 reads YENEEA. This CDR3 is built from 12 residues. Trimming stripped 5 bases from V and 8 bases from J, with 12 bases between.

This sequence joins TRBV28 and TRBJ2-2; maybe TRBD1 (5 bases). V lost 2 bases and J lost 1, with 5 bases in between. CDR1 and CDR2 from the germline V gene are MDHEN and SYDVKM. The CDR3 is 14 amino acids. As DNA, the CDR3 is TGTGCCAGCAGTTTAACAGGGAACACCGGGGAGCTGTTTTTT. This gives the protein CASSLTGNTGELFF.